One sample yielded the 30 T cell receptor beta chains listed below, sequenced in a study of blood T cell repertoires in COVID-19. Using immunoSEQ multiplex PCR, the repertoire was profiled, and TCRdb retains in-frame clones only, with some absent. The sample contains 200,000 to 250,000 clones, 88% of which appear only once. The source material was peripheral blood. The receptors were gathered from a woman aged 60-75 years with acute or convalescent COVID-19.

DNA of the CDR3: TGTGCCAGCAGCCCAGGGAGGGTGGGCAATCAGCCCCAGCATTTT. This codes for CASSPGRVGNQPQHF. The chain employs TRBV7-2 and TRBJ1-5; D is perhaps TRBD1 (5 bases). V shed 5 bases and J shed 2 bases, with 13 bases lying between them. The CDR3 runs 15 residues. Germline-derived CDR1 and CDR2 are SGHTA and FQGNSA.

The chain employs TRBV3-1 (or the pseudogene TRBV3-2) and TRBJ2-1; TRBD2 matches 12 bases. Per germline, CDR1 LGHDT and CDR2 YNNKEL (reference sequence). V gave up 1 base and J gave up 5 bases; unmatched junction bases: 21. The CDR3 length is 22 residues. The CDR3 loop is CASSQGSGASGRAKEGHNEQFF. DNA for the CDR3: TGTGCCAGCAGCCAAGGCAGCGGGGCTAGCGGGAGGGCCAAGGAAGGGCACAATGAGCAGTTCTTC.

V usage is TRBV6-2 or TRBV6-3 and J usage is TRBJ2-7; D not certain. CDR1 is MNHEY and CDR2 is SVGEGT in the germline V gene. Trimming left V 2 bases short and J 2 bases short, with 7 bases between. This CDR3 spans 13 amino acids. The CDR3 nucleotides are TGTGCCAGCAGTTACGCGTTAGCCTACGAGCAGTACTTC. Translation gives CASSYALAYEQYF.

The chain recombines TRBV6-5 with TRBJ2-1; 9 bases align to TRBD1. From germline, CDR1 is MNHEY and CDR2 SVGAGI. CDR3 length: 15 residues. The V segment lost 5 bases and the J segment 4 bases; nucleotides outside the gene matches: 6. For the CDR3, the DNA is TGTGCCAGCAGTAGCCGGACAGGGGTATACAATGAGCAGTTCTTC. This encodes CASSSRTGVYNEQFF.

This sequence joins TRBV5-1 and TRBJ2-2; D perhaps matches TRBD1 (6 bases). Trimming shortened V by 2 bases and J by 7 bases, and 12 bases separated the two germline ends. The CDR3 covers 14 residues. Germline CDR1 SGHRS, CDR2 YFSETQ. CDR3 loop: CASSLQGGGGELFF. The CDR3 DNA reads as TGCGCCAGCAGCTTACAGGGCGGCGGCGGGGAGCTGTTTTTT. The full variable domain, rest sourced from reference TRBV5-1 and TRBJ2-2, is KAGVTQTPRYLIKTRGQQVTLSCSPISGHRSVSWYQQTPGQGLQFLFEYFSETQRNKGNFPGRFSGRQFSNSRSEMNVSTLELGDSALYLCASSLQGGGGELFFGEGSRLTVL.

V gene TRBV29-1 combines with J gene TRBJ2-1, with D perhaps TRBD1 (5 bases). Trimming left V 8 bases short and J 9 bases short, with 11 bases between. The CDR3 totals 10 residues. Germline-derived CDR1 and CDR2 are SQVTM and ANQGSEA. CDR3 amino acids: CSFRDAEQFF. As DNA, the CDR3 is TGCAGCTTCAGGGATGCTGAGCAGTTCTTC.

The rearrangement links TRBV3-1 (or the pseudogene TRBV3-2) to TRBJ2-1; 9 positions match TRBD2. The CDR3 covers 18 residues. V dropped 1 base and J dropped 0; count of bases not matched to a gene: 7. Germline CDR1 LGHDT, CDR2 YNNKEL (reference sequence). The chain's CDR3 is CASSQAGLAQSSYNEQFF. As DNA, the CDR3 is TGTGCCAGCAGCCAAGCCGGACTAGCGCAGAGCTCCTACAATGAGCAGTTCTTC.

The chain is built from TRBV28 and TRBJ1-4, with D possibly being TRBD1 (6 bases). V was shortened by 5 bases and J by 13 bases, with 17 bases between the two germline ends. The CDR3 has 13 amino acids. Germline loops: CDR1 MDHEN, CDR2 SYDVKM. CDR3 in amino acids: CASSPYRVGGLFF. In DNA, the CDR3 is TGTGCCAGCAGTCCTTACAGGGTGGGTGGACTGTTTTTT.

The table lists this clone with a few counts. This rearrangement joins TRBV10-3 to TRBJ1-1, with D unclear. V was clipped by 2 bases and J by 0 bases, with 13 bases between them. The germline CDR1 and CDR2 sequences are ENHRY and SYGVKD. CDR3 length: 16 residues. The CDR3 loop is CAISEGERQVNTEAFF. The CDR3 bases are TGTGCCATCAGTGAGGGTGAGCGGCAGGTGAACACTGAAGCTTTCTTT.

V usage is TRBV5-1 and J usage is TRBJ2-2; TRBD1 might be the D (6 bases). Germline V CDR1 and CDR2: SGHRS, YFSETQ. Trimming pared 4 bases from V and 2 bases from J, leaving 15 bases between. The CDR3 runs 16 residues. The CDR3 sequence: CASSLPGTLNTGELFF. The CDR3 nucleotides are TGCGCCAGCAGCCTACCCGGGACACTAAACACCGGGGAGCTGTTTTTT.

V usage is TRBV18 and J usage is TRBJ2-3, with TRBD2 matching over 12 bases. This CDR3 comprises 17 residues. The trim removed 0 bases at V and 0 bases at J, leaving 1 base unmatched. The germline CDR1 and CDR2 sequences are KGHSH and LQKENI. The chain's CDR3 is CASSPPGLAGSTDTQYF. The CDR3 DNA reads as TGTGCCAGCTCACCACCCGGACTAGCGGGAAGCACAGATACGCAGTATTTT.

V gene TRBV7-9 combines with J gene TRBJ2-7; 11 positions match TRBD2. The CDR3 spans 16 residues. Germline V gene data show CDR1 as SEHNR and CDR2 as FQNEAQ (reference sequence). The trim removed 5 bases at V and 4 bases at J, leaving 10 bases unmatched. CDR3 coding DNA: TGTGCCAGCAGCCCACTGACTAGCGGGGTTCAATACGAGCAGTACTTC. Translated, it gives CASSPLTSGVQYEQYF.

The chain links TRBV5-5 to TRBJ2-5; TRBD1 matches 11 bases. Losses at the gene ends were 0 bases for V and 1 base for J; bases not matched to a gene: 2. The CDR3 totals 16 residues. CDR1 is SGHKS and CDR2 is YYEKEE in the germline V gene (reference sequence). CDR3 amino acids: CASSLAGTGGQETQYF. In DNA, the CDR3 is TGTGCCAGCAGCTTGGCCGGGACAGGGGGCCAAGAGACCCAGTACTTC.

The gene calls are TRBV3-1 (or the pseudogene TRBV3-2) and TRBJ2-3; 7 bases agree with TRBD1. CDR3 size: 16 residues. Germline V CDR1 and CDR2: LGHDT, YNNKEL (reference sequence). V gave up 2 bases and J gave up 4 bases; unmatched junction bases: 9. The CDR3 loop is CASSQRVVRGPDTQYF. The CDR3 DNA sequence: TGTGCCAGCAGCCAAAGGGTTGTTAGGGGGCCAGATACGCAGTATTTT.

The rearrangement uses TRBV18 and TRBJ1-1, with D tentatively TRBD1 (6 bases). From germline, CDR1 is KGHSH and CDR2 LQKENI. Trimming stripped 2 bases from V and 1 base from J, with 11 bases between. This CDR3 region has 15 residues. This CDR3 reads CASSPDLGANTEAFF. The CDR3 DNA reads TGTGCCAGCTCACCAGATCTGGGGGCGAACACTGAAGCTTTCTTT.

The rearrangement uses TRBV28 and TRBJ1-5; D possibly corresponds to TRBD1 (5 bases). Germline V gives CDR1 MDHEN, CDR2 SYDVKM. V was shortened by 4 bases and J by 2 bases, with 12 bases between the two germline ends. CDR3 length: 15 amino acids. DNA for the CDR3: TGTGCCAGCAGTTCTAGACAGACACGCAATCAGCCCCAGCATTTT. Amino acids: CASSSRQTRNQPQHF.

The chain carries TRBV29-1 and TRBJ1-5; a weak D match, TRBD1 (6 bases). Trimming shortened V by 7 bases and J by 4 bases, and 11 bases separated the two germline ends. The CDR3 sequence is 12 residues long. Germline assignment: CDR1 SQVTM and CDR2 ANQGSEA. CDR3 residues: CSAKTGNQPQHF. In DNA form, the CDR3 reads TGCAGCGCGAAAACAGGGAATCAGCCCCAGCATTTT.

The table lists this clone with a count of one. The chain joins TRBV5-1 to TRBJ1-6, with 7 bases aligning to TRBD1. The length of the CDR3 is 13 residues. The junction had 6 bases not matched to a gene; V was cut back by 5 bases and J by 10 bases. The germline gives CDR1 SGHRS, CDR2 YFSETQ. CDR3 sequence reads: CASRSGTESPLHF. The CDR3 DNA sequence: TGCGCCAGCAGATCAGGGACAGAATCACCCCTCCACTTT.

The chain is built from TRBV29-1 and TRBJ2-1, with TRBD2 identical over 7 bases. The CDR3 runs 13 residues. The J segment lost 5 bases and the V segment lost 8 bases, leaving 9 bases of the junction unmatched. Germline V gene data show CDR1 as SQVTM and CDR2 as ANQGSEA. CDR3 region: CSTSSGVNNEQFF. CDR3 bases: TGCAGCACCTCTAGCGGAGTTAACAATGAGCAGTTCTTC.

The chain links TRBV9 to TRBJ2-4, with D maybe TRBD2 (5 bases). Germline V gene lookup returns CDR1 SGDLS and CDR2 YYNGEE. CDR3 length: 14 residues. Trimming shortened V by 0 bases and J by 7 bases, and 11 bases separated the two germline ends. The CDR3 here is CASSVAGSGNIQYF. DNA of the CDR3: TGTGCCAGCAGCGTAGCCGGCTCGGGGAACATTCAGTACTTC.

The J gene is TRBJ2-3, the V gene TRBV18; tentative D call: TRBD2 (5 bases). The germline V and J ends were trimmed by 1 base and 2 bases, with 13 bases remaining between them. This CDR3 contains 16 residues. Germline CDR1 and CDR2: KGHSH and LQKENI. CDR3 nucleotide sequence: TGTGCCAGCTCACCACTCCGCTCGGGGATCACAGATACGCAGTATTTT. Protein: CASSPLRSGITDTQYF.

CDR3 region: CAISTQGSHYGYTF. CDR3 in DNA: TGTGCCATCAGCACCCAGGGGTCCCACTATGGCTACACCTTC. The chain is built from TRBV10-3 and TRBJ1-2, with a tentative D call TRBD1 (6 bases). The CDR3 runs 14 residues. Germline CDR1 is ENHRY and CDR2 is SYGVKD. Trimming removed 6 bases from V and 3 bases from J, with 14 bases in between.

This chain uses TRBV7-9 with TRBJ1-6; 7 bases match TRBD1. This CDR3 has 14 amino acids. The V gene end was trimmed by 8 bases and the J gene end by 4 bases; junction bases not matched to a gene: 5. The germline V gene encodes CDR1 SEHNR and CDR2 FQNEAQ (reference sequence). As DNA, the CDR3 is TGTGCCAGCCTTCCAGGGGGGTATAATTCACCCCTCCACTTT. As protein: CASLPGGYNSPLHF.

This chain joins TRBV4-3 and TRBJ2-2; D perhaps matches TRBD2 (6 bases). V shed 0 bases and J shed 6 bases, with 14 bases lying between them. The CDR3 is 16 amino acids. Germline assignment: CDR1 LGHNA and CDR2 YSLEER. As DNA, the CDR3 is TGCGCCAGCAGCCAAGAGGGAGGCAGGGTCGCCGGGGAGCTGTTTTTT. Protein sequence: CASSQEGGRVAGELFF.

The CDR3 bases are TGTGCCAGCAGCCAAGATTTGAGCAGGGCCGGAGAGCAGTTCTTC. It yields the protein CASSQDLSRAGEQFF. The chain combines TRBV14 with TRBJ2-1, with D possibly being TRBD1 (5 bases). The CDR3 runs to 15 residues. Between the trimmed V and J ends, which lost 0 bases and 10 bases, there was a span of 16 bases. Germline CDR1 is SGHDN and CDR2 is FVKESK.

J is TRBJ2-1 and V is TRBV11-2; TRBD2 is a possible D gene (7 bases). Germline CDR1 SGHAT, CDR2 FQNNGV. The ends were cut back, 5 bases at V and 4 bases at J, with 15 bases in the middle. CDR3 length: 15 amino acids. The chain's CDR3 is CASSPRGLGYNEQFF. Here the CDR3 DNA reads TGTGCCAGCAGCCCGCGGGGGCTTGGATACAATGAGCAGTTCTTC.

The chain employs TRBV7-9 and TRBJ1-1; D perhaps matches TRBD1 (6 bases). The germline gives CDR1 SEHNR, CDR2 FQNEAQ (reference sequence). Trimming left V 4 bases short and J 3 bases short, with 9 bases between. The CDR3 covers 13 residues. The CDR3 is CASSSTGYTEAFF. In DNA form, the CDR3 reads TGTGCCAGCAGCTCAACAGGGTACACTGAAGCTTTCTTT.

The CDR3 DNA reads TGTGCCACCACAGGGAGCTACGAGCAGTACTTC. This gives the protein CATTGSYEQYF. This chain joins TRBV7-9 and TRBJ2-7; TRBD1 is a possible D gene (6 bases). CDR1 and CDR2 from the germline V gene are SEHNR and FQNEAQ (reference sequence). The length of the CDR3 is 11 residues. The V end was cut by 10 bases, the J end by 3 bases, with 10 bases between.

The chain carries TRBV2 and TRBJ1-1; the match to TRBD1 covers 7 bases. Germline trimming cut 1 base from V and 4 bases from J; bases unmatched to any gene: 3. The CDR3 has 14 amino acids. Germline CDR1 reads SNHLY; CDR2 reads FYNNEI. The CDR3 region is CASSEVRGSTEAFF. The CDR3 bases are TGTGCCAGCAGTGAAGTCAGGGGGAGCACTGAAGCTTTCTTT.

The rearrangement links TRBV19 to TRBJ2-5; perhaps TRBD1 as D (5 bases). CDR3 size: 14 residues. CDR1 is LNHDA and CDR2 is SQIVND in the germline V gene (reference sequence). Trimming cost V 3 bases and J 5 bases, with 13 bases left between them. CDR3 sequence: CASSIARARETQYF. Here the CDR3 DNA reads TGTGCCAGTAGTATTGCCAGGGCGAGGGAGACCCAGTACTTC.